Here is one T cell receptor (beta chain) with its context. No antigen is known for it. The data are from a study of T cell responses to AZD1222 COVID-19 vaccine. Study-wide points: Reports indicate that nearly half of spike-specific TCRs are directed at unmutated variant regions. Repertoire collection took place solely once the T cell response had peaked. The donor group comprised mostly white British people and more females; the analysis possibly underestimated clonal diversity.

Germline V CDR1 and CDR2: MNHEY, SVGEGT. This CDR3 is built from 16 residues. The trim removed 6 bases at V and 4 bases at J, leaving 8 bases unmatched. TCRdb's copy holds only in-frame clones and misses some; the assay was immunoSEQ multiplex PCR. Of 89,000 or so clones in the sample, roughly 84% were seen once. Here the sequenced sample was peripheral blood, taken 28 days after the second AZD1222 dose. This chain connects TRBV6-2 or TRBV6-3 to TRBJ2-1; TRBD2 matches at 11 bases. The TCR was taken from an adult who received the AZD1222 COVID-19 vaccine. The CDR3 nucleotides are TGTGCCAGCAGCCGCATCGGGACTAGCGGATACAATGAGCAGTTCTTC. Translated: CASSRIGTSGYNEQFF.